Below are 15 T cell receptor beta chains sequenced from a single sample in a study of blood T cell repertoires in COVID-19. Repertoires were generated with immunoSEQ multiplex PCR, while TCRdb's copy carries only in-frame clones and drops some. The sample has about 150,000 clones, 83% seen once; the top ten hold around 10%. The source material was peripheral blood. The receptors here all came from a woman aged 60-70 years with COVID-19, enrolled during active disease.

The chain joins TRBV9 to TRBJ1-1; TRBD1 agrees at 11 bases. Germline assignment: CDR1 SGDLS and CDR2 YYNGEE. The CDR3 runs to 16 residues. The trim removed 4 bases at V and 4 bases at J, leaving 9 bases unmatched. This chain's CDR3 is CASSSLGQGATTEAFF. CDR3 DNA sequence: TGTGCCAGCAGCTCCCTCGGACAGGGGGCGACCACTGAAGCTTTCTTT.

There are a few counts of this clone. This chain joins TRBV10-2 and TRBJ1-1; D may be TRBD1 (6 bases). The CDR3 totals 13 residues. Trimming removed 5 bases from V and 2 bases from J, with 9 bases in between. Germline V lookup: CDR1 WSHSY, CDR2 SAAADI. The CDR3 DNA is TGCGCCAGCAGTCAACAGGGAAACACTGAAGCTTTCTTT. Translated: CASSQQGNTEAFF.

The chain carries TRBV5-1 and TRBJ2-1, with 9 bases identical to TRBD2. Germline V CDR1 and CDR2: SGHRS, YFSETQ. The CDR3 has 18 residues. The V segment lost 0 bases and the J segment 0 bases; nucleotides outside the gene matches: 7. The CDR3 region is CASSLVASGISSYNEQFF. DNA for the CDR3: TGCGCCAGCAGCTTGGTTGCTAGCGGGATTAGCTCCTACAATGAGCAGTTCTTC.

This chain links TRBV25-1 with TRBJ1-3; D is ambiguous. The germline V and J ends were trimmed by 8 bases and 0 bases, with 5 bases remaining between them. Per germline, CDR1 MGHDK and CDR2 SYGVNS. The CDR3 is 12 amino acids. This CDR3 reads CASAHSGNTIYF. CDR3 nucleotides: TGTGCCAGCGCACACTCTGGAAACACCATATATTTT.

The gene calls are TRBV3-1 (or the pseudogene TRBV3-2) and TRBJ1-3; maybe TRBD1 (5 bases). CDR3 length: 14 residues. From germline, CDR1 is LGHDT and CDR2 YNNKEL (reference sequence). Trimming removed 8 bases at V and 0 bases at J, with 11 bases between. The CDR3 loop reads CASSTVSSGNTIYF. CDR3 coding DNA: TGTGCCAGCTCGACAGTGAGCTCTGGAAACACCATATATTTT.

On this clone: The same CDR3 is also encoded by other DNA sequences in this sample. This rearrangement joins TRBV5-4 to TRBJ2-3, with a possible D match to TRBD1 (6 bases). The V end lost 4 bases, the J end lost 3 bases, and 12 bases lay between the germline ends. Germline V gives CDR1 SGHNT, CDR2 YYREEE (reference sequence). This CDR3 comprises 14 residues. The CDR3 sequence is CASSLGGGTDTQYF. Written as DNA, the CDR3 is TGTGCCAGCAGCCTAGGGGGTGGTACAGATACGCAGTATTTT. Using reference TRBV5-4 and TRBJ2-3 for the parts outside the CDR3, the full variable domain is ETGVTQSPTHLIKTRGQQVTLRCSSQSGHNTVSWYQQALGQGPQFIFQYYREEENGRGNFPPRFSGLQFPNYSSELNVNALELDDSALYLCASSLGGGTDTQYFGPGTRLTVL.

This clone was seen a few times. This CDR3 is CASSPGRTVLNTEAFF. The DNA for the CDR3 is TGCGCCAGCAGCCCGGGAAGGACAGTGTTGAACACTGAAGCTTTCTTT. The rearrangement uses TRBV5-1 and TRBJ1-1, with D possibly being TRBD1 (6 bases). Germline loops: CDR1 SGHRS, CDR2 YFSETQ. The CDR3 runs to 16 residues. V was pared by 4 bases and J by 0 bases, with 16 bases between.

This sequence joins TRBV4-2 and TRBJ2-1; TRBD2 matches at 13 bases. The CDR3 has 16 amino acids. Trimming at V came to 4 bases and at J to 4 bases, leaving 4 bases not matched to a gene. The V gene's germline CDR1 is LGHNA and CDR2 YNFKEQ. The CDR3 sequence: CASSPLGLAGYNEQFF. The CDR3 DNA follows: TGTGCCAGCAGCCCCCTGGGACTAGCGGGGTACAATGAGCAGTTCTTC.

The chain combines TRBV9 with TRBJ1-1; possibly TRBD1 for D (6 bases). This CDR3 contains 18 residues. Germline V gene sequence: CDR1 SGDLS, CDR2 YYNGEE. The CDR3 coding sequence is TGTCCCCGCAGCGTCGGGGGGGGCCAGGGGCTCATGAACACTGAAGCTTTCTTT. Protein product: CPRSVGGGQGLMNTEAFF.

In DNA form, the CDR3 reads TGCGCCAGCAGTCCTCCAGCGCGGGGGAGGTTCAATGAGCAGTTCTTC. Protein sequence: CASSPPARGRFNEQFF. The chain joins TRBV10-2 to TRBJ2-1, with TRBD2 matching over 7 bases. CDR1 is WSHSY and CDR2 is SAAADI in the germline V gene. V was clipped by 5 bases and J by 6 bases; unmatched bases: 13. This CDR3 has 16 amino acids.

This chain joins TRBV7-2 and TRBJ2-3, with 8 positions matching TRBD2. Germline V gives CDR1 SGHTA, CDR2 FQGNSA. This CDR3 has 15 residues. J gave up 9 bases and V 6 bases, and 14 bases lay outside the gene matches. The chain's CDR3 is CASRTAGALAPTQYF. The CDR3, as DNA: TGTGCCAGCAGGACAGCGGGAGCCCTAGCCCCAACGCAGTATTTT.

The V gene is TRBV18, the J gene TRBJ1-4; 7 bases match TRBD1. CDR1 KGHSH and CDR2 LQKENI come from the germline V gene. The V segment lost 4 bases and the J segment 2 bases; nucleotides outside the gene matches: 7. The CDR3 runs to 16 residues. Written as DNA, the CDR3 is TGTGCCAGCTCACTCGACCAGACAGGGACTAATGAAAAACTGTTTTTT. Protein: CASSLDQTGTNEKLFF.

This sequence joins TRBV30 and TRBJ2-1, with 10 bases fitting TRBD2. The J segment lost 3 bases and the V segment lost 0 bases, leaving 11 bases of the junction unmatched. There are 18 residues in the CDR3. CDR1 is GTSNPN, CDR2 SVGIG, per germline (reference sequence). For the CDR3, the DNA is TGTGCCTGGAGTGTACTGGGTAGCGGGGGGCCTAACTACAATGAGCAGTTCTTC. Its protein is CAWSVLGSGGPNYNEQFF.

V is TRBV15 and J is TRBJ1-1; maybe TRBD1 (5 bases). Germline V gives CDR1 LNHNV, CDR2 YYDKDF (reference sequence). The CDR3 consists of 14 residues. V lost 0 bases and J lost 10, with 15 bases in between. The CDR3: CATSRDGTPQGAFF. The CDR3 nucleotides are TGTGCCACCAGCAGAGACGGGACTCCCCAGGGAGCTTTCTTT.

This clone appeared many times. V is TRBV6-2 or TRBV6-3 and J is TRBJ1-1; 9 nucleotides agree with TRBD1. The J segment lost 1 base and the V segment lost 4 bases, leaving 4 bases of the junction unmatched. The CDR3 has 15 amino acids. Germline values: CDR1 MNHEY, CDR2 SVGEGT. The CDR3 DNA reads TGTGCCAGCAGTTGGGACAGGGAGGGGAACACTGAAGCTTTCTTT. Translating it yields CASSWDREGNTEAFF.